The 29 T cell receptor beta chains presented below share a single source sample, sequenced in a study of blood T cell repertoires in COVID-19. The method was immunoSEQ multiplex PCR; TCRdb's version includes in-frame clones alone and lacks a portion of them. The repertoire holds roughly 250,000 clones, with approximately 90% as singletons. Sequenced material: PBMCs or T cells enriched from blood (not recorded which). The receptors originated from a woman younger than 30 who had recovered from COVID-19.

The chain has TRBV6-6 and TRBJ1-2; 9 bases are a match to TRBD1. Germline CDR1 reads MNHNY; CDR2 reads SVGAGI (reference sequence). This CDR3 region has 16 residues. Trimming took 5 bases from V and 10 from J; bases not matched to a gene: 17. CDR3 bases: TGTGCCAGCAGTCGATCGACAGGGGGTAGCCCCTCTTCCTACACCTTC. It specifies CASSRSTGGSPSSYTF.

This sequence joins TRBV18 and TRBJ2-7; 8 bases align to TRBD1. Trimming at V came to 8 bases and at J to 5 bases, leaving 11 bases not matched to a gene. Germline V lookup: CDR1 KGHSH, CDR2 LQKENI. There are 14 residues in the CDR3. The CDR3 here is CASHQGTGGDEQYF. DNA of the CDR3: TGTGCCAGCCACCAGGGGACAGGTGGAGACGAGCAGTACTTC.

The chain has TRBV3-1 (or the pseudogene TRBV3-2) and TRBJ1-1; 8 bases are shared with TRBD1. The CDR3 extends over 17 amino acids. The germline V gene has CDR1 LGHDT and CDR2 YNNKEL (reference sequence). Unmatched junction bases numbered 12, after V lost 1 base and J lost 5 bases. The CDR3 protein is CASSQVEPQGAGTEAFF. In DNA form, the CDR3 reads TGTGCCAGCAGCCAAGTAGAACCCCAGGGGGCAGGGACTGAAGCTTTCTTT.

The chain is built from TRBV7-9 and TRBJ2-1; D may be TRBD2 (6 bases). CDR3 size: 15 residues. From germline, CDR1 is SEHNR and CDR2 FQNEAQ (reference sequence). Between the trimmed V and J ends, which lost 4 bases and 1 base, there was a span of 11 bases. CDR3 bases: TGTGCCAGCAGCTCGCAGCGGGTTTCCTACAATGAGCAGTTCTTC. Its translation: CASSSQRVSYNEQFF.

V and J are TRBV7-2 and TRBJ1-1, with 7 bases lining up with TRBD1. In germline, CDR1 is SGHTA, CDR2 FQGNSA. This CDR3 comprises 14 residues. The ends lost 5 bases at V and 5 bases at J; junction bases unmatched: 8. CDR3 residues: CASSINRGGTEAFF. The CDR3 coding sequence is TGTGCCAGCAGCATTAACAGGGGCGGGACTGAAGCTTTCTTT.

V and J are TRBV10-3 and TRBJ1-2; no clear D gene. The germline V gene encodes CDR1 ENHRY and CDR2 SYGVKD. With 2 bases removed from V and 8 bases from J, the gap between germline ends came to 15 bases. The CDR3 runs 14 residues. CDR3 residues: CAISEVGGLEGYTF. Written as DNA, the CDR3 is TGTGCCATCAGTGAGGTTGGCGGGTTAGAAGGCTACACCTTC.

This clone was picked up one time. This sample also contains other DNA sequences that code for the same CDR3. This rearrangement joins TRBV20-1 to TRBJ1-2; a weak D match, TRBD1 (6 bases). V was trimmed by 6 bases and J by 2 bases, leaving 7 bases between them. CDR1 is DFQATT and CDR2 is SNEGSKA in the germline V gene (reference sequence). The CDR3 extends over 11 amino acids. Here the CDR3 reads CSATGNYGYTF. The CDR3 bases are TGCAGTGCAACAGGGAACTATGGCTACACCTTC.

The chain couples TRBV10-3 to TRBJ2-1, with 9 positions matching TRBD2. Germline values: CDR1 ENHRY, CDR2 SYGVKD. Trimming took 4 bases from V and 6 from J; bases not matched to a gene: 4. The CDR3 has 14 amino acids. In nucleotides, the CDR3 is TGTGCCATCAGTGGCTTAGCGGGAGCCAATGAGCAGTTCTTC. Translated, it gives CAISGLAGANEQFF.

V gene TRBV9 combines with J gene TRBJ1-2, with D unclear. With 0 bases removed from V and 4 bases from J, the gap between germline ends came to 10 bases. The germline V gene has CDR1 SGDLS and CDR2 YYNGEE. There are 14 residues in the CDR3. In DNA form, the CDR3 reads TGTGCCAGCAGCGTAGAAGAGGGAGGCTATGGCTACACCTTC. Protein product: CASSVEEGGYGYTF.

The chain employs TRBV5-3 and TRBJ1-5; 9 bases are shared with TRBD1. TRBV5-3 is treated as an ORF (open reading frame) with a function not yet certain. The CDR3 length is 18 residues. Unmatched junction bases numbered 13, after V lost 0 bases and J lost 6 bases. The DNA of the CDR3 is TGTGCCAGAAGCTTGGCCGCGACCGGGACAGGGTTGGCTCAGCCCCAGCATTTT. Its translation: CARSLAATGTGLAQPQHF.

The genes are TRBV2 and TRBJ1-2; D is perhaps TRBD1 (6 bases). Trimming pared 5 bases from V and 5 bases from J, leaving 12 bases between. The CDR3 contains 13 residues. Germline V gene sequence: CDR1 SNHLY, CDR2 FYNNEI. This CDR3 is CASSPGQTYGYTF. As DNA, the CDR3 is TGTGCCAGCAGTCCCGGACAGACTTATGGCTACACCTTC.

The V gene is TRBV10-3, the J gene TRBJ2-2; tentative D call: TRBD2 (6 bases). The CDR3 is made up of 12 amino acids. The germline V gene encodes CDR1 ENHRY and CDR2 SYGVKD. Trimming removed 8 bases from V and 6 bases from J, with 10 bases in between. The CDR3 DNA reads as TGTGCCATCCGGGAGTCCGCCGGGGAGCTGTTTTTT. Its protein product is CAIRESAGELFF.

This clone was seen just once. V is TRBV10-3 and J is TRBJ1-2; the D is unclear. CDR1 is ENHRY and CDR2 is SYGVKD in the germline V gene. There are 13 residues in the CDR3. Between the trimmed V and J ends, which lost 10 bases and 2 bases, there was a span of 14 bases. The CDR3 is CASNRESNYGYTF. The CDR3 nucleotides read TGTGCCAGCAACCGGGAGTCCAACTATGGCTACACCTTC.

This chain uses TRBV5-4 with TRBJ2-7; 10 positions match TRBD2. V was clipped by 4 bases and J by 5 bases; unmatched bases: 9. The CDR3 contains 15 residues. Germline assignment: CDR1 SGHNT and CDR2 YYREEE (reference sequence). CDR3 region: CASSRASGSSNEQYF. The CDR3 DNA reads TGTGCCAGCAGCAGAGCTAGCGGGAGTAGCAACGAGCAGTACTTC.

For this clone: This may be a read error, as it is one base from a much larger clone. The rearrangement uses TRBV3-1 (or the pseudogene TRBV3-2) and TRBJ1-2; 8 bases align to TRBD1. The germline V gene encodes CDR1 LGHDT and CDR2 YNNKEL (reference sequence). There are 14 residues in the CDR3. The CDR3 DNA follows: TGTGCCAGCAGCCAAGCCGAAGGGACAGGCTTCTGCATCTTC. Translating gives CASSQAEGTGFCIF.

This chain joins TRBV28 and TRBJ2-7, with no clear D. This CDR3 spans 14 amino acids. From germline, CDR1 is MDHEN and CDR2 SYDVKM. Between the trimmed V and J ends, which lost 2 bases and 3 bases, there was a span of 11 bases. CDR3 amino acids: CASSLELPLYEQYF. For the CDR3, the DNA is TGTGCCAGCAGTTTAGAGCTGCCTCTCTACGAGCAGTACTTC.

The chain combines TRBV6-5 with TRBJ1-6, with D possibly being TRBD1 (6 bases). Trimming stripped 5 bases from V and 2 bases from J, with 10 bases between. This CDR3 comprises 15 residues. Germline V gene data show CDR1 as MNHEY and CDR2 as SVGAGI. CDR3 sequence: CASSIQGPYNSPLHF. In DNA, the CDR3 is TGTGCCAGCAGTATACAGGGACCCTATAATTCACCCCTCCACTTT.

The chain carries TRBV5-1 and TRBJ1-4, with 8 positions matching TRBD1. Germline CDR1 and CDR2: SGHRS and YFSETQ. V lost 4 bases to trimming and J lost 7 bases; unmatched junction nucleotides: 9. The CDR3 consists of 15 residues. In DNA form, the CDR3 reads TGCGCCAGCAGCGGGCAGGGGGCAGGGTCTGAAAAACTGTTTTTT. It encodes CASSGQGAGSEKLFF.

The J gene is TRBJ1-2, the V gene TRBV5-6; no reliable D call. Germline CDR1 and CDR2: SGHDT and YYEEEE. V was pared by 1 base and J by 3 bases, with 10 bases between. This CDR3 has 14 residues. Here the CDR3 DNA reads TGTGCCAGCAGCTTGTTGGGCCAATACTATGGCTACACCTTC. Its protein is CASSLLGQYYGYTF.

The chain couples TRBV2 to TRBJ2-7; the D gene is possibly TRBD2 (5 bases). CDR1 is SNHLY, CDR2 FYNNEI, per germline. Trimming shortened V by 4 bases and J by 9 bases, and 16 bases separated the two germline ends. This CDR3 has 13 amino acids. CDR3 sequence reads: CASSGSGGEGQYF. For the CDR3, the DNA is TGTGCCAGCAGTGGCTCAGGTGGAGAGGGGCAGTACTTC.

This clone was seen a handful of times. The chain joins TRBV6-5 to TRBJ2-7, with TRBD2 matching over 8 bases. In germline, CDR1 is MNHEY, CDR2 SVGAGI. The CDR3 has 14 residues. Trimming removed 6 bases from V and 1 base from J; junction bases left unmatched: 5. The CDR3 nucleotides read TGTGCCAGCAGCCAAGCGGGAGCTTCCTACGAGCAGTACTTC. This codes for CASSQAGASYEQYF.

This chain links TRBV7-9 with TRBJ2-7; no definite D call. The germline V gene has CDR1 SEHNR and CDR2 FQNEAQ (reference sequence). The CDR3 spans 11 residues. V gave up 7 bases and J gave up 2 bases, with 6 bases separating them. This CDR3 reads CASKTAYEQYF. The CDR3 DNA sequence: TGTGCCAGCAAAACGGCCTACGAGCAGTACTTC. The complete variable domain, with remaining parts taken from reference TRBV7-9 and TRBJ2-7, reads DTGVSQNPRHKITKRGQNVTFRCDPISEHNRLYWYRQTLGQGPEFLTYFQNEAQLEKSRLLSDRFSAERPKGSFSTLEIQRTEQGDSAMYLCASKTAYEQYFGPGTRLTVT.

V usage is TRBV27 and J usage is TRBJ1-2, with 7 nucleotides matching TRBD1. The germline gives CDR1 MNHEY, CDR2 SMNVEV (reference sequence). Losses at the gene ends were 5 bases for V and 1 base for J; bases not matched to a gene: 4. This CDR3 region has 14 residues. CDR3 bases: TGTGCCAGCAGTAAGGGACAGCGTAACTATGGCTACACCTTC. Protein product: CASSKGQRNYGYTF.

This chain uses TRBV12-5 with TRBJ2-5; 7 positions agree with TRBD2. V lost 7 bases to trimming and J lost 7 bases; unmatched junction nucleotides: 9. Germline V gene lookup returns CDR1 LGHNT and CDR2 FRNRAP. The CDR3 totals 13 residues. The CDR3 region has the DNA TGTGCTAGTGTAGGGGAGGGCCCGGGGACCCAGTACTTC. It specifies CASVGEGPGTQYF.

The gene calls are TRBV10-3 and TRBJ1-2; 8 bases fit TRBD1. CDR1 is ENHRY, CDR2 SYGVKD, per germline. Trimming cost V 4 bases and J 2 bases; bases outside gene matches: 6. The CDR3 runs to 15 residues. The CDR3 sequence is CAISGGQGHNYGYTF. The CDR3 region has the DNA TGTGCCATCAGTGGAGGACAGGGCCACAACTATGGCTACACCTTC.

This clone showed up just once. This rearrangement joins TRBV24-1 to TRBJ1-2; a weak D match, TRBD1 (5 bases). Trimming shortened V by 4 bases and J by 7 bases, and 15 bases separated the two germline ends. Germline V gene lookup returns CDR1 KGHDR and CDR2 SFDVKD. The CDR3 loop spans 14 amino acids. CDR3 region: CATSEPGFATGYTF. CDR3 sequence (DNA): TGTGCCACCAGTGAACCAGGGTTTGCAACTGGCTACACCTTC.

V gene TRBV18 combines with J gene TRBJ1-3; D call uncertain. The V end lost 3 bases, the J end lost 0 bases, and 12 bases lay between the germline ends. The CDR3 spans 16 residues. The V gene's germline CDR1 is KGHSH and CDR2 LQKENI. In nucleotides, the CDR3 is TGTGCCAGCTCACCCCAGAACAGCTTCTCTGGAAACACCATATATTTT. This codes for CASSPQNSFSGNTIYF.

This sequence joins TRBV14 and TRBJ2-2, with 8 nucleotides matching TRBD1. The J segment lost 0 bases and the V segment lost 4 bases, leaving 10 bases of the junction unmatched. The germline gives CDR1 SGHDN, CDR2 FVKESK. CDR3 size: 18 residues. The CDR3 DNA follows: TGTGCCAGCAGCCGGCTCTTTGGACAGGGTTCGAACACCGGGGAGCTGTTTTTT. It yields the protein CASSRLFGQGSNTGELFF.

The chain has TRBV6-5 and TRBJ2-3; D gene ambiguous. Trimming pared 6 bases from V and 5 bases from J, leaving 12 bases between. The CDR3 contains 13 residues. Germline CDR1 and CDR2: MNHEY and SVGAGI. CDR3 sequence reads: CASRTAAGDTQYF. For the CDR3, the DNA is TGTGCCAGCAGGACGGCGGCTGGAGATACGCAGTATTTT.